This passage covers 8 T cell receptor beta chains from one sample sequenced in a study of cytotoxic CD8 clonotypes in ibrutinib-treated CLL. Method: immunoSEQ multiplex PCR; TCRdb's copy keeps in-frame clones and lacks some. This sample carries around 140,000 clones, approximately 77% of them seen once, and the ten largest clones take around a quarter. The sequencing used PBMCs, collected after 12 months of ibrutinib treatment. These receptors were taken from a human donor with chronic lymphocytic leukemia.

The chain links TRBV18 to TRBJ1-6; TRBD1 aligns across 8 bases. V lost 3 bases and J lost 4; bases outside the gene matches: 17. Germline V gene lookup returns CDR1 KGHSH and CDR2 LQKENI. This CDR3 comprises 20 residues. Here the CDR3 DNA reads TGTGCCAGCTCACCCTTCGGACAGGGCCCTAACGTCCCTTATAATTCACCCCTCCACTTT. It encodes CASSPFGQGPNVPYNSPLHF.

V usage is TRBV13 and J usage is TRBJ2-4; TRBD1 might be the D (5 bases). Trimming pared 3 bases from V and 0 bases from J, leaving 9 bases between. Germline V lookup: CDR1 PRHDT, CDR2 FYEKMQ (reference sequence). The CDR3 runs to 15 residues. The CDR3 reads CASSFGRGAKNIQYF. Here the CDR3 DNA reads TGTGCCAGCAGCTTCGGTAGGGGAGCCAAAAACATTCAGTACTTC.

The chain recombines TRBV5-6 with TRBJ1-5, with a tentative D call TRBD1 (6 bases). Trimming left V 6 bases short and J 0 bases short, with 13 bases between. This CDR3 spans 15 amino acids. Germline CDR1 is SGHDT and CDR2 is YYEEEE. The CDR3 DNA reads TGTGCCAGCACCTTACAGGGAGTTAGCAATCAGCCCCAGCATTTT. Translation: CASTLQGVSNQPQHF.

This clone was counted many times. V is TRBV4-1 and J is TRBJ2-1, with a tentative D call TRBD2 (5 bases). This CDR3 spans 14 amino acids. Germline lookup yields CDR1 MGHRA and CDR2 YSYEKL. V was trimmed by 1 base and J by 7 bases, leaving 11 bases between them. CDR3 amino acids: CASSQVSSSNEQFF. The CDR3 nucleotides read TGCGCCAGCAGCCAAGTTTCTAGCAGTAATGAGCAGTTCTTC.

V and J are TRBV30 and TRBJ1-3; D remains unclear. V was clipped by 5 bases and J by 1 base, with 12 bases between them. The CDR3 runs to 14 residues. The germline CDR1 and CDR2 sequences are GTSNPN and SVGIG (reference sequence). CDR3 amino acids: CAWQKVVSGNTIYF. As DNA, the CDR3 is TGTGCCTGGCAAAAGGTTGTATCTGGAAACACCATATATTTT.

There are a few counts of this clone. This chain's CDR3 is CASSQAGTEAFF. Here the CDR3 DNA reads TGTGCCAGCTCCCAGGCGGGAACTGAAGCTTTCTTT. The V and J genes are TRBV9 and TRBJ1-1; D not resolved. V gave up 7 bases and J gave up 5 bases, with 12 bases separating them. Per the germline V gene, CDR1 is SGDLS and CDR2 is YYNGEE. This CDR3 has 12 residues.

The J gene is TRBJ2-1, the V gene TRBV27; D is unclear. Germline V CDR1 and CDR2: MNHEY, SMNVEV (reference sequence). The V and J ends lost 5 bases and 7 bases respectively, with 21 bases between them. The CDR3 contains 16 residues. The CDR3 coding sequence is TGTGCCAGCAGTACTCGAGGCAGCCTCCTAGGTAATGAGCAGTTCTTC. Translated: CASSTRGSLLGNEQFF.

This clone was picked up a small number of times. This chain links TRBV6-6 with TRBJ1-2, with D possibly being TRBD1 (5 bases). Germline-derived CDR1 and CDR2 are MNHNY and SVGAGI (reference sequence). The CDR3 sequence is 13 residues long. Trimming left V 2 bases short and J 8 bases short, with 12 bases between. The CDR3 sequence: CASSYGTAVGYTF. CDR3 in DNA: TGTGCCAGCAGTTACGGGACGGCCGTCGGCTACACCTTC.